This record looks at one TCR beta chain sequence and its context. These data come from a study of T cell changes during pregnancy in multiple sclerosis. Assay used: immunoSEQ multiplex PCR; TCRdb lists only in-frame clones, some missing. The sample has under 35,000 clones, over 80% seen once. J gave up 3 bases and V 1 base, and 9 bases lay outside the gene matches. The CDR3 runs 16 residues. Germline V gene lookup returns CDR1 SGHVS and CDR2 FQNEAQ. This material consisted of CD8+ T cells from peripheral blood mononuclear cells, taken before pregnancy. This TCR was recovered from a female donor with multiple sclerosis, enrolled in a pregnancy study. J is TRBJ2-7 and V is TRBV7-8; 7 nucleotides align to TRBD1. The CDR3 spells CASSLGDWTGFYEQYF. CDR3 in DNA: TGTGCCAGCAGCTTAGGTGATTGGACAGGCTTCTACGAGCAGTACTTC.